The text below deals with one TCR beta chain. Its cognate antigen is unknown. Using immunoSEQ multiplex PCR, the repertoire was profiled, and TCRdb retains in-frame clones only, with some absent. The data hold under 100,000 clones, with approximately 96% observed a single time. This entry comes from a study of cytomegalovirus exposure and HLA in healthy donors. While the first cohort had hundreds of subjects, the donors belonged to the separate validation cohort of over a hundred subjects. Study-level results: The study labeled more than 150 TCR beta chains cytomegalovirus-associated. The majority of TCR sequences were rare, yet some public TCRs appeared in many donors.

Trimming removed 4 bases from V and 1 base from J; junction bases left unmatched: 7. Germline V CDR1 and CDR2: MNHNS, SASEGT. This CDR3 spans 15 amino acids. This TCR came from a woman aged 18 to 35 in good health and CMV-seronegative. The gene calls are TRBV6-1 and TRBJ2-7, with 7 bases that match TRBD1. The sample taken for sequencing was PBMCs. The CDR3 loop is CASSGNRDSSYEQYF. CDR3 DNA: TGTGCCAGCAGTGGGAACCGGGACAGTTCCTACGAGCAGTACTTC.